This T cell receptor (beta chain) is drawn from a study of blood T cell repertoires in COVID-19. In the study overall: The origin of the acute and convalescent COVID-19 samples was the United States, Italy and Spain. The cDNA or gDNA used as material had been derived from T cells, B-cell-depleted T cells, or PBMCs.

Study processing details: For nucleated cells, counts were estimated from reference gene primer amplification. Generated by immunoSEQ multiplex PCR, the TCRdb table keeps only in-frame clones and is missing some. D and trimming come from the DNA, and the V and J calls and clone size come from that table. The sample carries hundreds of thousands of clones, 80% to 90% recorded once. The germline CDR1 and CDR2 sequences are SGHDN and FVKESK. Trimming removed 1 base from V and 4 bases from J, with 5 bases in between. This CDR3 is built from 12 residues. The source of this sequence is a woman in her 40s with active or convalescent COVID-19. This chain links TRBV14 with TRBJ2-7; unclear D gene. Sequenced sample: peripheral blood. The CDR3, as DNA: TGTGCCAGCAGCCAAGGTGTATACGAGCAGTACTTC. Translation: CASSQGVYEQYF.